This record concerns one T cell receptor (beta chain) sequence. Antigen specificity is unknown. The sample comes from a study of identical twins. The study, taken as a whole, reports: Monozygotic twin pairs showed more out-of-frame TCR alpha sharing than models estimated. Memory repertoires lacked the insertion deficit that abundant cord blood beta clonotypes showed. Out-of-frame alpha sequences common to twins were enriched for low generation probability.

CDR1 is SNHLY and CDR2 is FYNNEI in the germline V gene. The CDR3 has 15 residues. V trimming: 2 bases; J trimming: 5 bases; junction bases outside the gene matches: 5. Unique molecular identifiers were present on cDNA, and template switching added a universal primer site. In TCRdb, the 5' RACE reads were re-called with MiXCR into one record per CDR3 protein. The repertoire consists of about 240,000 distinct CDR3 sequences, with 7.5% occurring once and the leading ten covering about 5.8%. The sample was also reused in another study, on yellow fever vaccine responses in identical twins.

The J gene is TRBJ2-1, the V gene TRBV2, with 8 bases aligning to TRBD2. Source material: CD8+ T cells sorted from blood. The receptor was derived from a woman between 18 and 30 years old in good health. The CDR3 region has the DNA TGTGCCAGCAGTGAAATGACTAGCGTTAACAATGAGCAGTTCTTC. It is translated as CASSEMTSVNNEQFF.